This T cell receptor beta chain was observed in a study of T-cell reconstitution after alpha-beta-depleted transplantation in children. Ten or more counts support this clonotype. As it was prepared, the TCRbeta library received unique molecular identifiers. TCRdb recomputed calls from the PCR reads with MiXCR, one row per CDR3 protein. The table includes approximately 640,000 distinct CDR3 sequences, roughly 17% detected once. V dropped 4 bases and J dropped 5; count of bases not matched to a gene: 4. This CDR3 comprises 14 residues. The sample was PBMCs from the stem cell graft donor, taken from the stem cell graft. The rearrangement uses TRBV12-3 or TRBV12-4 and TRBJ2-1; 8 nucleotides line up with TRBD2. The clonotype comes from a human donor who donated a stem cell graft to a child with acute myeloid leukemia. The CDR3 reads CASSYRGGNNEQFF. The CDR3 DNA sequence: TGTGCCAGCAGTTACCGGGGGGGGAACAATGAGCAGTTCTTC.